The next 30 T cell receptor beta chains were all read from a single sample in a study of cytomegalovirus exposure and HLA in healthy donors. The primer mix had 60 Vbeta and 13 Jbeta primers. TCRdb keeps only in-frame clones here, not all; method: immunoSEQ multiplex PCR. The table includes 170,000 or so clones, about 85% detected once. Material: PBMCs. These receptors came from a male donor in good health and CMV-seropositive.

The gene calls are TRBV6-5 and TRBJ1-2; TRBD1 might be the D (5 bases). This CDR3 spans 15 amino acids. CDR1 is MNHEY and CDR2 is SVGAGI in the germline V gene. The V gene lost 2 bases and the J gene lost 5 bases, with 15 bases spanning the gap. CDR3 DNA sequence: TGTGCCAGCAGTTACCCAGGGCGCGGACGGTATGGCTACACCTTC. Protein product: CASSYPGRGRYGYTF.

CDR3 DNA sequence: TGTGCCAGTAGGACCAGCGGGGTTACCGGGGAGCTGTTTTTT. This sequence encodes CASRTSGVTGELFF. The rearrangement links TRBV19 to TRBJ2-2, with 7 bases that match TRBD2. Germline CDR1 is LNHDA and CDR2 is SQIVND (reference sequence). This CDR3 contains 14 residues. After removal of 6 bases from V and 5 bases from J, the junction contained 6 bases not matched to a gene.

Comments on this clone: Other nucleotide sequences from this sample produce the same CDR3. J is TRBJ2-2 and V is TRBV28, with TRBD2 as a possible D gene (5 bases). Germline V CDR1 and CDR2: MDHEN, SYDVKM. The CDR3 has 12 amino acids. Trimming cost V 7 bases and J 4 bases, with 7 bases left between them. The DNA for the CDR3 is TGTGCCAGCACAAGCGGCACCGGGGAGCTGTTTTTT. As protein: CASTSGTGELFF.

The V gene is TRBV5-1, the J gene TRBJ1-6; D gene uncertain. The CDR3 covers 18 residues. With 0 bases removed from V and 1 base from J, the gap between germline ends came to 14 bases. Germline V lookup: CDR1 SGHRS, CDR2 YFSETQ. Written as DNA, the CDR3 is TGCGCCAGCAGCTTGGAGAACCACATAAATTCCTATAATTCACCCCTCCACTTT. It specifies CASSLENHINSYNSPLHF.

The V and J genes are TRBV5-1 and TRBJ2-1; 9 bases agree with TRBD2. Germline CDR1 reads SGHRS; CDR2 reads YFSETQ. V shed 1 base and J 4 bases; nucleotides not matched to a gene: 3. The CDR3 totals 15 residues. CDR3 DNA sequence: TGCGCCAGCAGCTTGATCGCGGGAGGGTACAATGAGCAGTTCTTC. It yields the protein CASSLIAGGYNEQFF.

This clone occurred once. The chain links TRBV7-9 to TRBJ1-4, with unresolved D. The CDR3 is made up of 14 amino acids. V lost 5 bases and J 6 bases, leaving 13 bases between the germline ends. Germline CDR1 SEHNR, CDR2 FQNEAQ (reference sequence). For the CDR3, the DNA is TGTGCCAGCAGCCCCGCAGCGGGTTATGAAAAACTGTTTTTT. It is translated as CASSPAAGYEKLFF.

The chain's CDR3 is CASSLLTGQGAEGYTF. The CDR3 DNA reads TGTGCCAGTAGTCTTTTAACTGGACAGGGGGCTGAAGGCTACACCTTC. The V call is TRBV19, the J call TRBJ1-2; 11 bases fit TRBD1. V lost 5 bases, J lost 8 bases, and 13 bases stayed unmatched. Germline CDR1 and CDR2: LNHDA and SQIVND (reference sequence). The CDR3 runs to 16 residues.

This rearrangement joins TRBV7-2 to TRBJ1-2; TRBD1 matches at 7 bases. The CDR3 consists of 15 residues. Germline V gene lookup returns CDR1 SGHTA and CDR2 FQGNSA. The V segment lost 1 base and the J segment 6 bases; nucleotides outside the gene matches: 8. The CDR3 loop is CASSLEGQPIDGYTF. CDR3 nucleotides: TGTGCCAGCAGCTTAGAGGGACAGCCTATCGATGGCTACACCTTC.

The chain is built from TRBV12-5 and TRBJ1-5; 7 bases are shared with TRBD1. CDR1 LGHNT and CDR2 FRNRAP come from the germline V gene. The trim removed 1 base at V and 7 bases at J, leaving 7 bases unmatched. The CDR3 covers 15 residues. This CDR3 is CASGLGLTGRQPQHF. The CDR3, as DNA: TGTGCTAGTGGTTTGGGCTTGACAGGGAGACAGCCCCAGCATTTT.

The genes are TRBV5-1 and TRBJ2-7; 8 bases are shared with TRBD1. Germline V gene data show CDR1 as SGHRS and CDR2 as YFSETQ. The junction had 9 bases not matched to a gene; V was cut back by 7 bases and J by 6 bases. The CDR3 sequence is 13 residues long. In DNA, the CDR3 is TGCGCCAGCGGTCCAGGACAGGGTTCCGAGCAGTACTTC. Amino acids: CASGPGQGSEQYF. The full variable domain, its missing parts supplied by reference TRBV5-1 and TRBJ2-7, is KAGVTQTPRYLIKTRGQQVTLSCSPISGHRSVSWYQQTPGQGLQFLFEYFSETQRNKGNFPGRFSGRQFSNSRSEMNVSTLELGDSALYLCASGPGQGSEQYFGPGTRLTVT.

CDR3 in DNA: TGCGCCAGCAGCCCCACTGGACTAGCGGGAGTCGGGGAGCTGTTTTTT. Translated, it gives CASSPTGLAGVGELFF. V usage is TRBV5-1 and J usage is TRBJ2-2; 13 bases are a match to TRBD2. CDR1 and CDR2 (germline): SGHRS, YFSETQ. The V and J ends lost 4 bases and 7 bases, in that order; junction bases with no gene match: 7. The CDR3 contains 16 residues.

This chain uses TRBV7-6 with TRBJ2-5; 12 nucleotides align to TRBD2. After removal of 5 bases from V and 1 base from J, the junction contained 14 bases not matched to a gene. Germline V gene lookup returns CDR1 SGHVS and CDR2 FNYEAQ. The CDR3 is made up of 19 amino acids. Here the CDR3 reads CASSLPATSGGTTQETQYF. CDR3 sequence (DNA): TGTGCCAGCAGCCTCCCCGCGACTAGCGGGGGAACAACCCAAGAGACCCAGTACTTC.

Notes on this clone: An end of the junction does not agree with germline; a read error may underlie this. The rearrangement uses TRBV11-2 and TRBJ2-5; weak D call: TRBD2 (6 bases). Germline values: CDR1 SGHAT, CDR2 FQNNGV. This CDR3 comprises 14 residues. The CDR3 region is CASSSLTRQETRYF. In DNA form, the CDR3 reads TGTGCCAGCAGCTCCCTGACTAGGCAAGAGACCCGGTACTTC.

The chain carries TRBV6-1 and TRBJ1-2; a weak D match, TRBD1 (5 bases). This CDR3 region has 10 residues. Germline-derived CDR1 and CDR2 are MNHNS and SASEGT. Deletions cut 8 bases from V and 12 bases from J, with 13 bases between. The CDR3 protein is CASGAAKHTF. In DNA, the CDR3 is TGTGCCAGCGGGGCTGCGAAACACACCTTC.

CDR3 sequence (DNA): TGTGCCAGCAGCTATACAGGGAAAGATGGCTACACCTTC. It encodes CASSYTGKDGYTF. The genes are TRBV4-2 and TRBJ1-2, with D maybe TRBD1 (6 bases). V lost 5 bases and J 6 bases, leaving 13 bases between the germline ends. This CDR3 is 13 amino acids long. Germline V gene lookup returns CDR1 LGHNA and CDR2 YNFKEQ.

This sequence joins TRBV29-1 and TRBJ2-7, with 7 bases fitting TRBD1. The CDR3 has 12 residues. V shed 3 bases and J 3 bases; nucleotides not matched to a gene: 2. Per the germline V gene, CDR1 is SQVTM and CDR2 is ANQGSEA. The CDR3 nucleotides read TGCAGCGTTGAGACAGGGATCTACGAGCAGTACTTC. Amino acid sequence: CSVETGIYEQYF.

The chain joins TRBV11-3 to TRBJ2-3; 10 bases map to TRBD2. V lost 2 bases and J lost 3; bases outside the gene matches: 5. Germline V gene data show CDR1 as SGHNT and CDR2 as YENEEA. The CDR3 runs 16 residues. DNA of the CDR3: TGTGCCAGCAGCTTACTTGGACTAGCGGTTACAGATACGCAGTATTTT. It codes for CASSLLGLAVTDTQYF.

J is TRBJ2-1 and V is TRBV25-1; TRBD1 might be the D (6 bases). This CDR3 has 14 residues. V was cut by 8 bases and J by 0 bases, with 11 bases left in between. Germline-derived CDR1 and CDR2 are MGHDK and SYGVNS. The CDR3 is CASGGQSSYNEQFF. Written as DNA, the CDR3 is TGTGCCAGCGGCGGACAGAGCTCCTACAATGAGCAGTTCTTC.

This clone appeared a few times. This same CDR3 is encoded by further DNA sequences in the sample. V usage is TRBV18 and J usage is TRBJ2-5; a weak D match, TRBD1 (6 bases). This CDR3 is built from 14 residues. Per the germline V gene, CDR1 is KGHSH and CDR2 is LQKENI. Trimming shortened V by 1 base and J by 1 base, and 7 bases separated the two germline ends. The CDR3 sequence: CASSPQDSQETQYF. In DNA, the CDR3 is TGTGCCAGCTCACCACAGGACAGCCAAGAGACCCAGTACTTC.

The rearrangement joins TRBV2 to TRBJ2-5, with D maybe TRBD2 (6 bases). The J call may not be correct, given that the DNA end is closer to TRBJ2-7. The germline V gene has CDR1 SNHLY and CDR2 FYNNEI. The CDR3 loop spans 18 amino acids. The CDR3 is CASSDGVTLVAATYEQYF. The DNA for the CDR3 is TGTGCCAGCAGTGACGGGGTCACCCTTGTAGCGGCAACCTACGAGCAGTACTTC.

The V and J genes are TRBV11-3 and TRBJ2-3, with 9 bases matching TRBD1. The V gene end was trimmed by 4 bases and the J gene end by 4 bases; junction bases not matched to a gene: 3. The germline V gene has CDR1 SGHNT and CDR2 YENEEA. The CDR3 contains 14 residues. The DNA of the CDR3 is TGTGCCAGCAGCTCGGGACAGGGTGCAGATACGCAGTATTTT. As protein: CASSSGQGADTQYF.

This rearrangement joins TRBV6-4 to TRBJ1-1; D gene ambiguous. This CDR3 has 14 residues. Trimming cost V 0 bases and J 5 bases, with 10 bases left between them. CDR1 is MRHNA, CDR2 SNTAGT, per germline. The CDR3 DNA reads TGTGCCAGCAGTGACTCGAGTCGGGGAACTGAAGCTTTCTTT. Protein: CASSDSSRGTEAFF.

CDR3 sequence: CATSRESRGANGELFF. The DNA for the CDR3 is TGTGCCACCAGCAGAGAGTCACGGGGGGCTAACGGGGAGCTGTTTTTT. The V gene is TRBV15, the J gene TRBJ2-2; maybe TRBD2 (7 bases). Trimming removed 0 bases at V and 7 bases at J, with 15 bases between. The CDR3 runs 16 residues. Germline-derived CDR1 and CDR2 are LNHNV and YYDKDF (reference sequence).

The chain employs TRBV11-3 and TRBJ1-1; D is undetermined. The V end lost 2 bases, the J end lost 6 bases, and 13 bases lay between the germline ends. The CDR3 loop spans 14 amino acids. In germline, CDR1 is SGHNT, CDR2 YENEEA. The chain's CDR3 is CASSLWAARAEAFF. The CDR3, as DNA: TGTGCCAGCAGCTTATGGGCGGCGAGGGCTGAAGCTTTCTTT.

V is TRBV11-3 and J is TRBJ2-1; D not certain. V lost 5 bases to trimming and J lost 6 bases, with 11 bases between them. CDR3 length: 13 amino acids. Germline-derived CDR1 and CDR2 are SGHNT and YENEEA. As DNA, the CDR3 is TGTGCCAGCAGCGCGATCCGCGGCAATGAGCAGTTCTTC. Translating it yields CASSAIRGNEQFF.

The chain recombines TRBV6-6 with TRBJ1-2, with D perhaps TRBD1 (6 bases). The CDR3 extends over 12 amino acids. Trimming removed 9 bases at V and 4 bases at J, with 12 bases between. The germline V gene encodes CDR1 MNHNY and CDR2 SVGAGI (reference sequence). CDR3 region: CASQQGLYGYTF. The CDR3 DNA is TGTGCCAGTCAGCAGGGGCTCTATGGCTACACCTTC.

The rearrangement links TRBV11-2 to TRBJ1-2; the D is unclear. CDR3 length: 12 residues. Trimming shortened V by 1 base and J by 8 bases, and 8 bases separated the two germline ends. Germline loops: CDR1 SGHAT, CDR2 FQNNGV. The CDR3 bases are TGTGCCAGCAGCTTAGTGGGAGGGGGCTACACCTTC. Translating gives CASSLVGGGYTF.

This clone was seen repeatedly, ten times or more. This sequence joins TRBV2 and TRBJ2-7; 10 bases match TRBD2. CDR3 size: 13 residues. The trim removed 10 bases at V and 3 bases at J, leaving 6 bases unmatched. Looked up from germline, CDR1 is SNHLY and CDR2 is FYNNEI. This CDR3 reads CATSRTSGYEQYF. The CDR3 DNA is TGTGCCACCTCACGGACTAGCGGCTACGAGCAGTACTTC.

The V and J genes are TRBV27 and TRBJ1-2; TRBD1 aligns across 8 bases. Unmatched junction bases numbered 20, after V lost 10 bases and J lost 4 bases. Germline loops: CDR1 MNHEY, CDR2 SMNVEV (reference sequence). The CDR3 sequence is 17 residues long. The CDR3 here is CATQVGAHNRGTYGYTF. CDR3 in DNA: TGTGCCACCCAAGTCGGGGCCCACAACAGGGGGACCTATGGCTACACCTTC.

The chain uses TRBV19 and TRBJ2-7, with 11 bases that match TRBD1. The CDR3 is 14 amino acids. Trimming at V came to 8 bases and at J to 4 bases, leaving 7 bases not matched to a gene. Germline assignment: CDR1 LNHDA and CDR2 SQIVND (reference sequence). DNA of the CDR3: TGTGCCAGTGCCCCCGGGACAGGGGGTTACGAGCAGTACTTC. It codes for CASAPGTGGYEQYF.